This TCR beta chain was sequenced during a study of Ad26.COV2.S vaccination and SARS-CoV-2 variants (dated by TCRdb to the early 2020s). Concerning the study at large: Sequencing of the TCRbeta repertoire served to evaluate the specificity and breadth of SARS-CoV-2-reactive T cell receptors following Ad26.COV2.S vaccination. A total of roughly 32 samples were included in the TCR-sequenced set, comprising around 19 Ad26.COV2.S vaccine recipients, 5 placebo recipients and 8 SARS-CoV-2 convalescent individuals.

The junction shows trimming of 4 bases on V and 7 bases on J, plus 11 bases between the germline ends. The germline V gene supplies CDR1 SGHDT and CDR2 YYEEEE. The CDR3 measures 12 amino acids from cysteine to phenylalanine. Kept here is only the CDR3 DNA, which spans 36 bases and is read in frame from base 1. TCRbeta CDR3 regions were sequenced with the immunoSEQ Assay. After extraction, genomic DNA underwent amplification by bias-controlled multiplex PCR, followed by high-throughput sequencing. In the original analysis: To quantify the absolute abundance of every unique TCRbeta CDR3 region, sequences were collapsed and filtered. T cell fraction was estimated by normalizing TCRbeta template counts to usable DNA, with usable DNA measured through amplification of reference genes found in all nucleated cells. Repertoire TCRs were annotated as SARS-CoV-2-specific when V gene, CDR3 amino acid sequence and J gene were exactly matched to a known reactive TCR set. The reference SARS-CoV-2 TCR set was obtained from MIRA and was filtered for enrichment in COVID-19-positive ImmuneCODE repertoires, whereby public or cross-reactive TCRs were removed. Using the MIRA antigens, annotated TCRs were further analysed by specific ORF or by position within an ORF. Breadth was defined as the number of annotated unique rearrangements divided by the total number of unique productive rearrangements, and depth was defined as the summed frequency of the annotated unique rearrangements. Two-sided Wilcoxon rank-sum tests were applied when comparing TCR breadth between groups. TCRdb re-hosts the immuneACCESS table, in-frame sequences only. Its copies lack some clones; in the studies checked, an unresolved V gene accounts for under half of them, and the cause for the rest is not known. For V, J and clone size, that table is used; D and trimming come from the DNA. In all, the sample holds approximately 400,000 clones, and roughly 94% of those were seen once. The ten most abundant clones make up 3.5% to 4.5% of the sample.

Turning to this clone: The antigen it binds to is not known. Qualities for individual bases were not recorded, and no much larger clone is one base off.

Overall study outcomes, separate from this receptor: After vaccination, substantial breadth of spike-specific CD8+ and CD4+ T cell responses was reported. Spike-specific TCR breadth was higher in Ad26.COV2.S recipients than in placebo recipients (P = 0.0014). Vaccine and placebo recipients had similar non-spike TCR breadth, a finding consistent with the vaccine containing only spike. According to the authors, total T cell responses may have been underestimated by the TCR breadth and depth analyses.

According to the study, the label for this sample's time point signals: individuals recovered from natural SARS-CoV-2 infection. The sample was peripheral blood, taken after recovery from COVID-19. The origin of this receptor is a human donor who had recovered from COVID-19. The chain is assembled from TRBV5-6 and TRBJ1-1, and perhaps TRBD1 as D gene, on 5 matching bases. In nucleotides, the sequence is TGTGCCAGCAGCCTGGCAGGGTTTGAAGCTTTCTTT. This sequence encodes CASSLAGFEAFF.